Listed below are T cell receptor beta chains from one sample, sequenced in a study of cytomegalovirus exposure and HLA in healthy donors. Using immunoSEQ multiplex PCR, the repertoire was profiled, and TCRdb retains in-frame clones only, with some absent. The sample contains 150,000 to 200,000 clones, about four fifths of which appear only once. Sequenced sample: PBMCs. Source of these receptors: a man between 18 and 35 years old in good health and CMV-seropositive. CDR3s include the opening cysteine and the closing phenylalanine or tryptophan. A D gene is named only where the DNA matches it firmly.

cdr3_nt: TGTGCCAGCAGCGTAGGGCAGGGACTTAGCAATCAGCCCCAGCATTTT
cdr3_aa: CASSVGQGLSNQPQHF
d_call: -
j_call: TRBJ1-5
v_call: TRBV9

cdr3_nt: TGTGCCAGCAATATACTAGCGGGAGGACCTAATGAGCAGTTCTTC
cdr3_aa: CASNILAGGPNEQFF
d_call: TRBD2
j_call: TRBJ2-1
v_call: TRBV2

cdr3_nt: TGTGCCAGCAGCGTAAGAAGGGAGTTGGACAGCTCTCGTCTTCTAGCCAAAAACATTCAGTACTTC
cdr3_aa: CASSVRRELDSSRLLAKNIQYF
d_call: -
j_call: TRBJ2-4
v_call: TRBV9

cdr3_nt: TGTGCCAGCAGCCCCGGGAGAGATACGCAGTATTTT
cdr3_aa: CASSPGRDTQYF
d_call: -
j_call: TRBJ2-3
v_call: TRBV5-6

cdr3_nt: TGTGCCAGCAGCGTGGGACAACAACAAGAGACCCAGTACTTC
cdr3_aa: CASSVGQQQETQYF
d_call: -
j_call: TRBJ2-5
v_call: TRBV9

cdr3_nt: TGTGCCAGCAGCGGGCTATCAGGACTAGCGGTAGGGAACACCGGGGAGCTGTTTTTT
cdr3_aa: CASSGLSGLAVGNTGELFF
d_call: TRBD2
j_call: TRBJ2-2
v_call: TRBV9

cdr3_nt: TGTGCCACCGAGGGACAGCCCCTTCCCGGGGAGCTGTTTTTT
cdr3_aa: CATEGQPLPGELFF
d_call: TRBD1
j_call: TRBJ2-2
v_call: TRBV19

cdr3_nt: TGTGCCAGCAGCGGACAGCGGGAGTGGCACGAGCAGTACTTC
cdr3_aa: CASSGQREWHEQYF
d_call: TRBD2
j_call: TRBJ2-7
v_call: TRBV13

cdr3_nt: TGTGCCAGCAGCCCAGTAGTAGCTCTCTCAGATACGCAGTATTTT
cdr3_aa: CASSPVVALSDTQYF
d_call: -
j_call: TRBJ2-3
v_call: TRBV27

cdr3_nt: TGTGCCAGCAGCTCCTGGCTAGCGGGAGGGCCTGACCAAGAGACCCAGTACTTC
cdr3_aa: CASSSWLAGGPDQETQYF
d_call: TRBD2
j_call: TRBJ2-5
v_call: TRBV5-6

cdr3_nt: TGTGCCAGCAGCAGGGGTAGCAATCAGCCCCAGCATTTT
cdr3_aa: CASSRGSNQPQHF
d_call: -
j_call: TRBJ1-5
v_call: TRBV9

cdr3_nt: TGCGCCAGCAGCCTGACTAGCGGGAAGAGTGGCGGGGAGCTGTTTTTT
cdr3_aa: CASSLTSGKSGGELFF
d_call: TRBD2
j_call: TRBJ2-2
v_call: TRBV5-1

cdr3_nt: TGTGCCAGCAGCGGACTAGGGTTGGGTGAGCAGTTCTTC
cdr3_aa: CASSGLGLGEQFF
d_call: TRBD2
j_call: TRBJ2-1
v_call: TRBV28

cdr3_nt: TGTGCCAGCAGCTTGGGGAGTTCGAACACTGAAGCTTTCTTT
cdr3_aa: CASSLGSSNTEAFF
d_call: -
j_call: TRBJ1-1
v_call: TRBV5-6

cdr3_nt: TGTGCCATATCCAGGAACCCGAACACAGATACGCAGTATTTT
cdr3_aa: CAISRNPNTDTQYF
d_call: -
j_call: TRBJ2-3
v_call: TRBV27

cdr3_nt: TGTGCCAGCGAAGAACAGGGCGGTACCGGGGAGCTGTTTTTT
cdr3_aa: CASEEQGGTGELFF
d_call: -
j_call: TRBJ2-2
v_call: TRBV7-3

cdr3_nt: TGTGCCAGCAGTTTATTGGTTAGCACTGAAGCTTTCTTT
cdr3_aa: CASSLLVSTEAFF
d_call: -
j_call: TRBJ1-1
v_call: TRBV28

cdr3_nt: TGTGCCAGCAGTCGAAGGGGCCTAGGCACTGAAGCTTTCTTT
cdr3_aa: CASSRRGLGTEAFF
d_call: -
j_call: TRBJ1-1
v_call: TRBV27